This entry lists 6 T cell receptor beta chains sequenced from one sample in a study of cytomegalovirus exposure and HLA in healthy donors. Use of 60 Vbeta and 13 Jbeta primers characterized the PCR. The table came from immunoSEQ multiplex PCR; TCRdb's copy has only in-frame clones and leaves some out. This repertoire includes over 45,000 clones. The sample was PBMCs. These receptors originate from a woman younger than 30 in good health and CMV-seronegative.

The genes are TRBV6-5 and TRBJ1-2; TRBD1 matches at 8 bases. The germline V gene has CDR1 MNHEY and CDR2 SVGAGI. V lost 6 bases and J lost 4; bases outside the gene matches: 4. The CDR3 loop spans 13 amino acids. CDR3 region: CASRNRGGYGYTF. CDR3 nucleotide sequence: TGTGCCAGCAGGAACAGGGGGGGCTATGGCTACACCTTC.

This chain connects TRBV5-1 to TRBJ1-6; maybe TRBD1 (5 bases). V lost 5 bases and J lost 10, with 13 bases in between. The V gene's germline CDR1 is SGHRS and CDR2 YFSETQ. CDR3 length: 13 residues. CDR3 amino acids: CASSATEASPLHF. Written as DNA, the CDR3 is TGCGCCAGCAGTGCGACAGAAGCATCACCCCTCCACTTT.

The chain has TRBV7-9 and TRBJ2-1; D might be TRBD1 (6 bases). V lost 6 bases and J lost 4, with 19 bases in between. Germline V gene sequence: CDR1 SEHNR, CDR2 FQNEAQ (reference sequence). The CDR3 covers 16 residues. The CDR3 nucleotides read TGTGCCAGCAGTAACCGTCCGGACAGCGGATACAATGAGCAGTTCTTC. Protein product: CASSNRPDSGYNEQFF.

CDR3 residues: CASRDTLSYEQYF. In nucleotides, the CDR3 is TGTGCCAGCAGGGACACCCTCTCCTACGAGCAGTACTTC. The V gene is TRBV6-5, the J gene TRBJ2-7; the D gene is possibly TRBD1 (5 bases). Germline CDR1 reads MNHEY; CDR2 reads SVGAGI. CDR3 size: 13 residues. The V and J ends lost 6 bases and 0 bases respectively, with 9 bases between them.

The chain combines TRBV27 with TRBJ1-2, with D unresolved. V lost 6 bases, J lost 3 bases, and 11 bases lay in between. This CDR3 spans 13 amino acids. Looked up from germline, CDR1 is MNHEY and CDR2 is SMNVEV (reference sequence). The CDR3 DNA reads as TGTGCCAGCAGAGTCCCCGGGGACTATGGCTACACCTTC. It specifies CASRVPGDYGYTF.

The genes are TRBV29-1 and TRBJ1-1; TRBD1 aligns across 7 bases. This CDR3 is 12 amino acids long. The V and J ends lost 6 bases and 4 bases, in that order; junction bases with no gene match: 5. CDR1 SQVTM and CDR2 ANQGSEA come from the germline V gene. The CDR3 bases are TGCAGCGTCGTAAAGGGGGCCACTGAAGCTTTCTTT. It is translated as CSVVKGATEAFF.